This TCR beta chain was documented in a study of T cell repertoires in cytomegalovirus infection (dated by TCRdb to the late 2010s). About the study as a whole: Alongside well-studied HLA-B-restricted epitopes, the peptide stimulations were aimed at recently identified HLA-C-restricted CMV epitopes, whose presentation resists viral immunomodulation. Donor HLA type was relevant to the analysis, as public TCR beta signatures indicated carriage of CMV infection together with the matching HLA type.

Sequencing was carried out with an Illumina HiSeq 1500. The raw public reads went through TCRdb reprocessing: fastp at Q25, MiXCR clone calling, in-frame beta chains kept. Every entry covers one CDR3 protein and lists the most common genes and DNA from its rows. The sample records about 280,000 distinct CDR3 sequences, under 25% of which are singletons. The ten largest account for approximately 20% of the sample. Here is what the overall study found, with its caveats: In the ex vivo response, HLA-C-restricted CMV-specific TCR beta clonotypes were dominant, and in two of eight donors the single most frequent clonotype came from this HLA-C-restricted group. In both this cohort and an independent cohort of approximately 350 donors, the cumulative frequency of public TCR beta family members distinguished carriers of CMV infection plus the relevant HLA type.

The sample's treatment or condition label is to be understood as: in vitro stimulation with specific CMV peptide epitopes to enrich CMV-specific T cells. This clonotype was seen many times. Its binding antigen is unknown. No base qualities exist here, and no much larger clone lies one base off it. The sample consisted of cultured PBMCs, taken from culture after CMV antigen stimulation. The TCR was taken from a human donor in good health (CMV status not recorded). Some clones in this sample may be carry-over from other donors' samples.

CDR3 loop: CASSQGGVSSGSEQFF. The sequenced DNA is TGCGCCAGCAGCCAAGGGGGGGTGAGCAGCGGGAGTGAGCAGTTCTTC. Rearrangement joined TRBV4-3 to TRBJ2-1, with TRBD2 matching 8 junction bases. The germline V gene supplies CDR1 LGHNA and CDR2 YSLEER. From cysteine to phenylalanine, the CDR3 is 16 amino acids long. The sequence is cut down to CDR3 DNA, 48 bases in frame from base 1. At the junction V is shortened by 1 base and J by 9 bases; bases outside the gene matches: 11.